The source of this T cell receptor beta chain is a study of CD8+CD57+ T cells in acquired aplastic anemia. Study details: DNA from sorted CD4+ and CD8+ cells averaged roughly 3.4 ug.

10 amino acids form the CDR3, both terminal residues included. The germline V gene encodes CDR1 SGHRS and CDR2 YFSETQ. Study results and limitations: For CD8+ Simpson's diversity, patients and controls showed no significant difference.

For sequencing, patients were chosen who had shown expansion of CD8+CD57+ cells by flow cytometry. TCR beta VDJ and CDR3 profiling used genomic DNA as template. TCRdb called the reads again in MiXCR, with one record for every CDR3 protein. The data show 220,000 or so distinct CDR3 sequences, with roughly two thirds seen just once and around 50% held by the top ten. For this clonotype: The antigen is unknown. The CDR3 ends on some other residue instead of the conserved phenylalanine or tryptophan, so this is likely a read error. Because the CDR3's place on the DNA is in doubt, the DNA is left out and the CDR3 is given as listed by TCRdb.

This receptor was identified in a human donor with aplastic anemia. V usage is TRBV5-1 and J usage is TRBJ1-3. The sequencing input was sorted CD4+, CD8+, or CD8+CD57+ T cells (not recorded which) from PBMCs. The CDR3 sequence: CASSLSKGSY.